A single sample is the source of the 15 T cell receptor beta chains below, sequenced in a study of T cells in Graves' hyperthyroidism and ophthalmopathy. Amplified TCR beta CDR3 regions derived from RNA transcripts. Carried out on the TCR CDR3, a first-round RT-PCR used the HTBI primer set. TCRdb re-called the multiplex PCR reads with MiXCR, one entry per CDR3 protein. The sample has about 610,000 distinct CDR3 sequences, about 15% seen once. Sequenced sample: blood. The receptors were gathered from a middle-aged woman with Graves' ophthalmopathy.

Regarding this clonotype: Its ends do not fully match the called genes, so a read error is possible. The genes are TRBV2 and TRBJ1-1; D call uncertain. CDR1 SNHLY and CDR2 FYNNEI come from the germline V gene. The CDR3 runs 15 residues. In DNA, the CDR3 is TGTGTCAGCAGGAAACAACAGACCTTCGGCACTGAAGCTTTCTTT. This gives the protein CVSRKQQTFGTEAFF.

This clonotype appeared many times. The genes are TRBV19 and TRBJ1-1; D might be TRBD1 (5 bases). The CDR3 extends over 16 amino acids. Trimming cost V 2 bases and J 5 bases, with 18 bases left between them. The V gene's germline CDR1 is LNHDA and CDR2 SQIVND (reference sequence). The CDR3 spells CASSIFTGRWNTEAFF. The CDR3 DNA follows: TGTGCCAGTAGTATATTCACAGGAAGGTGGAATACTGAAGCTTTCTTT.

This clonotype was recorded at least ten times. This rearrangement joins TRBV6-2 or TRBV6-3 to TRBJ2-7, with 10 bases lining up with TRBD2. From germline, CDR1 is MNHEY and CDR2 SVGEGT. With V trimmed by 4 bases and J by 0 bases, 12 bases remained unmatched. This CDR3 spans 18 amino acids. Here the CDR3 DNA reads TGTGCCAGCAGTTCCCGGATAGCGGGAGGTGTTAGCTCCTACGAGCAGTACTTC. This sequence encodes CASSSRIAGGVSSYEQYF.

This clonotype was counted many times. The chain joins TRBV5-5 to TRBJ1-1, with 9 bases aligning to TRBD1. V lost 2 bases, J lost 5 bases, and 7 bases stayed unmatched. Germline V gives CDR1 SGHKS, CDR2 YYEKEE (reference sequence). The CDR3 is 15 amino acids. CDR3 sequence reads: CASSLEQGAGTEAFF. CDR3 DNA sequence: TGTGCCAGCAGCTTAGAACAGGGGGCGGGAACTGAAGCTTTCTTT.

A few counts support this clonotype. The chain combines TRBV20-1 with TRBJ2-5; D gene ambiguous. The ends were cut back, 7 bases at V and 6 bases at J, with 9 bases in the middle. This CDR3 contains 10 residues. Looked up from germline, CDR1 is DFQATT and CDR2 is SNEGSKA (reference sequence). CDR3 loop: CSGVLKTQYF. The CDR3 coding sequence is TGCAGTGGGGTGTTGAAGACCCAGTACTTC.

This clonotype was detected only a few times. CDR3 sequence: CASSLYSRLRGNTGELFF. In DNA form, the CDR3 reads TGTGCCAGCAGCCTGTATTCGAGACTCCGGGGCAACACCGGGGAGCTGTTTTTT. The chain joins TRBV11-2 to TRBJ2-2; tentatively, D is TRBD1 or TRBD2 (5 bases each). CDR1 SGHAT and CDR2 FQNNGV come from the germline V gene. With 5 bases removed from V and 2 bases from J, the gap between germline ends came to 21 bases. There are 18 residues in the CDR3.

The chain combines TRBV28 with TRBJ2-7; 13 bases match TRBD2. The CDR3 runs 13 residues. The J segment lost 10 bases and the V segment lost 5 bases, leaving 5 bases of the junction unmatched. The V gene's germline CDR1 is MDHEN and CDR2 SYDVKM. CDR3 bases: TGTGCCAGCAGTCCAGGACTAGCGGGAGACCAGTACTTC. Protein product: CASSPGLAGDQYF. The full variable domain, completed using reference TRBV28 and TRBJ2-7, is DVKVTQSSRYLVKRTGEKVFLECVQDMDHENMFWYRQDPGLGLRLIYFSYDVKMKEKGDIPEGYSVSREKKERFSLILESASTNQTSMYLCASSPGLAGDQYFGPGTRLTVT.

This clonotype appeared many times. The rearrangement uses TRBV6-1 and TRBJ1-1, with D unresolved. Trimming took off 5 bases at V and 8 bases at J, with 9 bases between the two ends. The CDR3 spans 11 residues. Germline lookup yields CDR1 MNHNS and CDR2 SASEGT. The CDR3 nucleotides are TGTGCCAGCAGTAAGCGGGAAGAAGCTTTCTTT. Translation: CASSKREEAFF.

This clonotype occurred many times. The J gene is TRBJ1-2, the V gene TRBV14; no definite D call. Germline CDR1 reads SGHDN; CDR2 reads FVKESK. V was shortened by 0 bases and J by 8 bases, with 13 bases between the two germline ends. CDR3 length: 14 residues. This chain's CDR3 is CASSQDSTDRGYTF. For the CDR3, the DNA is TGTGCCAGCAGCCAAGATAGCACGGATAGGGGCTACACCTTC.

The table lists this clonotype with many counts. The rearrangement uses TRBV2 and TRBJ1-2; TRBD1 agrees at 11 bases. V lost 6 bases to trimming and J lost 5 bases; unmatched junction nucleotides: 5. This CDR3 region has 14 residues. The germline gives CDR1 SNHLY, CDR2 FYNNEI. CDR3 sequence: CASSRDRGKYGYTF. CDR3 in DNA: TGTGCCAGCAGCAGGGACAGGGGGAAATATGGCTACACCTTC.

The rearrangement joins TRBV6-1 to TRBJ2-5; 9 nucleotides agree with TRBD1. J gave up 4 bases and V 8 bases, and 20 bases lay outside the gene matches. The CDR3 totals 18 residues. From germline, CDR1 is MNHNS and CDR2 SASEGT. The CDR3 DNA sequence: TGTGCCAGCCAAACACAGGGGGCGCGATATCCCCTTGTAGAGACCCAGTACTTC. Translation: CASQTQGARYPLVETQYF.

There are many counts of this clonotype. The junction departs from the called germline gene at one end, perhaps through a read error. The gene calls are TRBV24-1 and TRBJ2-7; D remains unclear. Germline V gene sequence: CDR1 KGHDR, CDR2 SFDVKD. The CDR3 totals 15 residues. The CDR3 reads CATNDLVFRSYEQYF. DNA of the CDR3: TGTGCCACCAATGATTTGGTTTTTAGGTCCTACGAGCAGTACTTC.

The table lists this clonotype with a few counts. The gene calls are TRBV30 and TRBJ1-4; D not resolved. Germline V gene data show CDR1 as GTSNPN and CDR2 as SVGIG (reference sequence). V lost 2 bases to trimming and J lost 6 bases, with 13 bases between them. CDR3 length: 14 amino acids. DNA for the CDR3: TGTGCCTGGAGTTGGGCAGGTTCTGATGAAAAACTGTTTTTT. This codes for CAWSWAGSDEKLFF.

As concerns this clonotype: A much bigger clone sits one base away, suggesting this may be a read error. DNA for the CDR3: TGTGCCATCAGCCAATCGCACGCCTACGAGCAGTACTTC. Translating gives CAISQSHAYEQYF. The chain is built from TRBV3-1 and TRBJ2-7, with unresolved D. The CDR3 length is 13 residues. The germline gives CDR1 LGHDT, CDR2 YNNKEL (reference sequence).

This clonotype showed up many times. The chain uses TRBV15 and TRBJ2-7; D ambiguous. Germline V gene lookup returns CDR1 LNHNV and CDR2 YYDKDF (reference sequence). This CDR3 has 12 residues. The V and J ends lost 3 bases and 4 bases respectively, with 7 bases between them. The CDR3 coding sequence is TGTGCCACCAGCAGGGACCGATACGAGCAGTACTTC. Translation gives CATSRDRYEQYF.